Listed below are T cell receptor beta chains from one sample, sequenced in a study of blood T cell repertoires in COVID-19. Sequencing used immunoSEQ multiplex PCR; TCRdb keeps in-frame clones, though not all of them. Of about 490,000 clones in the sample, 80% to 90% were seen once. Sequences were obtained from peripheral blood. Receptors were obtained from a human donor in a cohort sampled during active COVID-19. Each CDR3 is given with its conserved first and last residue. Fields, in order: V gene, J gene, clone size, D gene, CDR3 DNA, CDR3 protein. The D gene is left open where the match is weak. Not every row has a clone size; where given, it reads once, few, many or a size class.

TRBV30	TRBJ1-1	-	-	TGTGCCTGTACGACAGGTCCCGCTTTGTGGGCTTTCTTT	CACTTGPALWAFF
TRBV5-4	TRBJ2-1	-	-	TGTGCCAGCAGCTTGGGACCGGACAGTAGATTTTTAAGCTCCTACAATGAGCAGTTCTTC	CASSLGPDSRFLSSYNEQFF
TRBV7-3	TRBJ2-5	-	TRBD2	TGTGCCAGCAGCTTACTAGCGGGGGACCACGAGACCCAGTACTTC	CASSLLAGDHETQYF
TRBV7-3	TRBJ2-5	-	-	TGTGCCAGCAGCCGAGGCTTAACTAAGGGGGAGACCCAGTACTTC	CASSRGLTKGETQYF
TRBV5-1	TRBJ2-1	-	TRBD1	TGCGCCAGCAGCTTGGAACAGGGGAATTACAATGAGCAGTTCTTC	CASSLEQGNYNEQFF
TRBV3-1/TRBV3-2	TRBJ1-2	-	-	TGTGCCAGCAGCCAAATCAAGGAGGGGGGCTACACCTTC	CASSQIKEGGYTF
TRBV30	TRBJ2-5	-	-	TGTGCCTGGAGTGTTTTGAGGGTTGGTTCGGAGACCCAGTACTTC	CAWSVLRVGSETQYF
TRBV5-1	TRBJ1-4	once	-	TGCGCCAGCAGCCGGTCGGCGGATAATGAAAAACTGTTTTTT	CASSRSADNEKLFF
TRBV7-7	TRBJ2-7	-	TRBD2	TGTGCTAGCAGCTTAGCCGGACTAGATGGTGAGCAGTACTTC	CASSLAGLDGEQYF
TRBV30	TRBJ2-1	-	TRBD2	TGTGCCTGGACCCGGACTAGCGGCAATGAGCAGTTCTTC	CAWTRTSGNEQFF
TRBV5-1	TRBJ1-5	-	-	TGCGCCAGCAGCTTGGATTTTAGAGATCAGCCCCAGCATTTT	CASSLDFRDQPQHF
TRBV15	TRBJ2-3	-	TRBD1	TGTGCCACCAGCAGAGATTGGAGCAGGGGGTACACAGATACGCAGTATTTT	CATSRDWSRGYTDTQYF
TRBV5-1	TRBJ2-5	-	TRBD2	TGCGCCAGCAGCTTAGGGACTAGCGGCCAAGAGACCCAGTACTTC	CASSLGTSGQETQYF
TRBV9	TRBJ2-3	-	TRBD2	TGTGCCAGCAGCGTAGTACCTAGCGGGAGGGTTACAGATACGCAGTATTTT	CASSVVPSGRVTDTQYF
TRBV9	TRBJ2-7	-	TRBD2	TGTGCCAGCAGCGTAGGGGCTTTAAGCGGGAGCTCCTACGAGCAGTACTTC	CASSVGALSGSSYEQYF
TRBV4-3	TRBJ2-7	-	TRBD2	TGCGCCAGCAGCCAAGATACGACTAGCGGGGGCTCCTACGAGCAGTACTTC	CASSQDTTSGGSYEQYF
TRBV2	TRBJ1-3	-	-	TGTGCCAGCAGCCGCGACAGTTTACCTGGAAACACCATATATTTT	CASSRDSLPGNTIYF
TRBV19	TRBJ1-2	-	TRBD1	TGTGCCAGTACACCCGACAGGGTCAGGAACTATGGCTACACCTTC	CASTPDRVRNYGYTF
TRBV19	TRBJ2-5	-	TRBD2	TGTGCCAGTAGTATAGATGGAGCTCTAGCGGGAGGGGGGGAGACCCAGTACTTC	CASSIDGALAGGGETQYF
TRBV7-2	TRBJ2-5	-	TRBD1	TGTGCCAGCAGCTCCGGCCCGACAGGGGGAGGGCAAGAGACCCAGTACTTC	CASSSGPTGGGQETQYF
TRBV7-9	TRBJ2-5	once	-	TGTGCCAGCAGCTCCGACACCGAAGAGACCCAGTACTTC	CASSSDTEETQYF
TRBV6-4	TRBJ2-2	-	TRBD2	TGTGCCAGCAGTCCCGGGACTACGAACACCGGGGAGCTGTTTTTT	CASSPGTTNTGELFF
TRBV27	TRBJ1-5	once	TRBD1	TGTGCCAGCAGTAGGACAGGGGGCTTTCAGCCCCAGCATTTT	CASSRTGGFQPQHF
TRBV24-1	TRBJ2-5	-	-	TGTGCCACCAGTGATTCAACGGGGAACCAAGAGACCCAGTACTTC	CATSDSTGNQETQYF
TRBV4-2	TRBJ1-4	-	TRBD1	TGTGCCAGCAGCCTGTTTTTACAGGGGGCGCGGGTGAATGAAAAACTGTTTTTT	CASSLFLQGARVNEKLFF